What follows are 26 T cell receptor beta chains derived from one specimen sequenced in a study of PD-L1 blockade in urothelial cancer. Time point defined: peripheral blood 6 weeks after treatment start. TCRdb keeps only in-frame clones here, not all; method: immunoSEQ multiplex PCR. The repertoire consists of roughly 51,000 clones, with around 85% occurring once and the leading ten covering 1.9%. Sample: PBMCs, taken around atezolizumab (anti-PD-L1) treatment. The receptors were sampled from a man aged 45 to 65 with urothelial cancer.

This clone was picked up one time. The chain uses TRBV6-1 and TRBJ2-2; tentatively, D is TRBD2 (5 bases). V was trimmed by 2 bases and J by 4 bases, leaving 11 bases between them. Per germline, CDR1 MNHNS and CDR2 SASEGT. CDR3 length: 15 residues. CDR3 protein: CASSEWRGFTGELFF. The CDR3 region has the DNA TGTGCCAGCAGTGAATGGAGAGGGTTCACCGGGGAGCTGTTTTTT.

The chain combines TRBV10-3 with TRBJ1-6; D unresolved. V shed 7 bases and J shed 0 bases, with 10 bases lying between them. Germline CDR1 reads ENHRY; CDR2 reads SYGVKD. The CDR3 contains 15 residues. The chain's CDR3 is CAINPGSSYNSPLHF. As DNA, the CDR3 is TGTGCCATCAACCCCGGGAGCTCCTATAATTCACCCCTCCACTTT.

This rearrangement joins TRBV6-1 to TRBJ1-1; 8 bases map to TRBD1. J gave up 1 base and V 1 base, and 5 bases lay outside the gene matches. CDR1 MNHNS and CDR2 SASEGT come from the germline V gene. This CDR3 has 16 residues. The CDR3 DNA reads as TGTGCCAGCAGTGAAGGGACAGGGCGAGGGAACACTGAAGCTTTCTTT. Amino acid sequence: CASSEGTGRGNTEAFF.

V and J are TRBV7-6 and TRBJ2-3, with TRBD2 matching over 9 bases. Germline CDR1 and CDR2: SGHVS and FNYEAQ. Trimming took 1 base from V and 2 from J; bases not matched to a gene: 7. This CDR3 is 17 amino acids long. CDR3 DNA: TGTGCCAGCAGCTTAGGGGCCCTAGCGGGGTCCACAGATACGCAGTATTTT. Its translation is CASSLGALAGSTDTQYF.

The chain has TRBV18 and TRBJ2-4; possibly TRBD2 for D (5 bases). Germline assignment: CDR1 KGHSH and CDR2 LQKENI. Trimming stripped 3 bases from V and 6 bases from J, with 21 bases between. This CDR3 comprises 17 residues. The CDR3 sequence: CASSPNLRTGEGNIQYF. The DNA for the CDR3 is TGTGCCAGCTCACCGAACTTAAGGACGGGTGAGGGAAACATTCAGTACTTC.

V is TRBV18 and J is TRBJ1-6, with 7 bases that match TRBD1. Germline-derived CDR1 and CDR2 are KGHSH and LQKENI. There are 15 residues in the CDR3. Germline trimming cut 4 bases from V and 6 bases from J; bases unmatched to any gene: 6. The CDR3: CASSQLQGTNSPLHF. CDR3 DNA sequence: TGTGCCAGCTCACAACTACAGGGGACTAATTCACCCCTCCACTTT.

The CDR3 spells CAWRQGKTQYF. The CDR3 DNA is TGTGCCTGGAGGCAGGGTAAGACCCAGTACTTC. The V call is TRBV30, the J call TRBJ2-5, with D possibly TRBD1 on 5 matching bases. The CDR3 is 11 residues long. Germline loops: CDR1 GTSNPN, CDR2 SVGIG (reference sequence). The V and J ends lost 3 bases and 6 bases respectively, with 8 bases between them.

The rearrangement joins TRBV5-4 to TRBJ2-5, with D tentatively TRBD1 (5 bases). CDR1 is SGHNT, CDR2 YYREEE, per germline (reference sequence). CDR3 length equals 11 residues. V was clipped by 3 bases and J by 8 bases, with 8 bases between them. The CDR3 spells CASSYQGTQYF. The CDR3, as DNA: TGTGCCAGCAGCTACCAGGGTACCCAGTACTTC.

This clone occurred once. The rearrangement links TRBV5-6 to TRBJ2-6, with a tentative D call TRBD2 (6 bases). This CDR3 spans 15 amino acids. The V end was cut by 4 bases, the J end by 1 base, with 9 bases between. CDR1 and CDR2 (germline): SGHDT, YYEEEE. The CDR3 loop is CASSGRESGANVLTF. The CDR3 coding sequence is TGTGCCAGCAGCGGTCGGGAGTCTGGGGCCAACGTCCTGACTTTC.

V gene TRBV30 combines with J gene TRBJ1-3, with a weak D call TRBD1 (6 bases). This CDR3 has 13 residues. Per the germline V gene, CDR1 is GTSNPN and CDR2 is SVGIG (reference sequence). V was trimmed by 2 bases and J by 2 bases, leaving 7 bases between them. CDR3 amino acids: CAWSNRAGNTIYF. As DNA, the CDR3 is TGTGCCTGGAGTAACAGGGCTGGAAACACCATATATTTT.

This clone was seen once. The V and J genes are TRBV11-2 and TRBJ2-7; 8 bases are shared with TRBD2. The CDR3 totals 14 residues. Germline V CDR1 and CDR2: SGHAT, FQNNGV. The J segment lost 5 bases and the V segment lost 5 bases, leaving 8 bases of the junction unmatched. CDR3 loop: CASSPAGAHNEQYF. As DNA, the CDR3 is TGTGCCAGCAGCCCAGCGGGGGCGCACAACGAGCAGTACTTC.

The genes are TRBV6-5 and TRBJ1-1; 9 bases are a match to TRBD1. Germline CDR1 and CDR2: MNHEY and SVGAGI. Unmatched junction bases numbered 5, after V lost 2 bases and J lost 10 bases. The CDR3 covers 13 residues. The CDR3 is CASSYGTGLGAFF. The CDR3 coding sequence is TGTGCCAGCAGTTACGGGACAGGGTTGGGAGCTTTCTTT.

This rearrangement joins TRBV29-1 to TRBJ1-1; 7 nucleotides agree with TRBD1. J was trimmed by 1 base and V by 5 bases; bases with no gene match: 10. This CDR3 contains 15 residues. The germline gives CDR1 SQVTM, CDR2 ANQGSEA. CDR3 DNA: TGCAGCGTTTCCCGGGACAGCGCCTCGAACACTGAAGCTTTCTTT. Translating gives CSVSRDSASNTEAFF.

The chain uses TRBV6-6 and TRBJ2-7, with 10 bases matching TRBD2. J lost 1 base, V lost 1 base, and 1 base had no gene match. Germline V gene sequence: CDR1 MNHNY, CDR2 SVGAGI (reference sequence). The CDR3 is 15 residues long. The CDR3 protein is CASSYLLAGSYEQYF. The DNA for the CDR3 is TGTGCCAGCAGTTACTTACTAGCGGGATCCTACGAGCAGTACTTC.

This clone was picked up many times. This rearrangement joins TRBV7-9 to TRBJ1-4, with unresolved D. The CDR3 has 12 amino acids. Germline V CDR1 and CDR2: SEHNR, FQNEAQ (reference sequence). V gave up 4 bases and J gave up 8 bases, with 8 bases separating them. CDR3 DNA: TGTGCCAGCAGCTCCGTAGCGGAAAAACTGTTTTTT. This translates into CASSSVAEKLFF.

In nucleotides, the CDR3 is TGTGCCAGCAGTCCATCCAGGACAGACAACTATGGCTACACCTTC. Its protein product is CASSPSRTDNYGYTF. V gene TRBV6-1 combines with J gene TRBJ1-2; a possible D gene is TRBD1 (6 bases). V was shortened by 5 bases and J by 2 bases, with 15 bases between the two germline ends. The CDR3 extends over 15 amino acids. Germline V lookup: CDR1 MNHNS, CDR2 SASEGT.

The chain employs TRBV10-3 and TRBJ1-2; a possible D gene is TRBD1 (5 bases). Trimming shortened V by 6 bases and J by 0 bases, and 11 bases separated the two germline ends. The CDR3 covers 14 residues. Germline values: CDR1 ENHRY, CDR2 SYGVKD. CDR3 nucleotide sequence: TGTGCCATCAGGGACACGGAAGCTAACTATGGCTACACCTTC. This gives the protein CAIRDTEANYGYTF.

This chain links TRBV11-2 with TRBJ2-7; 8 bases agree with TRBD1. Trimming at V came to 5 bases and at J to 0 bases, leaving 3 bases not matched to a gene. Germline V gene sequence: CDR1 SGHAT, CDR2 FQNNGV. The CDR3 spans 14 residues. The CDR3 sequence: CASSKQGASYEQYF. In nucleotides, the CDR3 is TGTGCCAGCAGCAAGCAGGGGGCCTCCTACGAGCAGTACTTC.

The V and J genes are TRBV4-1 and TRBJ1-4, with TRBD1 as a possible D gene (5 bases). CDR3 length: 14 amino acids. Germline V gene data show CDR1 as MGHRA and CDR2 as YSYEKL. The V gene lost 4 bases and the J gene lost 7 bases, with 13 bases spanning the gap. DNA of the CDR3: TGCGCCAGCAGCCTAATACCCGACAGTGAAAAACTGTTTTTT. It translates to CASSLIPDSEKLFF.

V gene TRBV5-4 combines with J gene TRBJ1-1; 7 bases align to TRBD1. In germline, CDR1 is SGHNT, CDR2 YYREEE (reference sequence). This CDR3 has 16 amino acids. J gave up 0 bases and V 4 bases, and 9 bases lay outside the gene matches. Here the CDR3 DNA reads TGTGCCAGCAGCAAGACAGGGATTTTCATGAACACTGAAGCTTTCTTT. Protein sequence: CASSKTGIFMNTEAFF.

The chain links TRBV7-6 to TRBJ2-7; 9 nucleotides align to TRBD1. The length of the CDR3 is 16 residues. Trimming cost V 5 bases and J 4 bases; bases outside gene matches: 12. CDR1 SGHVS and CDR2 FNYEAQ come from the germline V gene. CDR3 sequence reads: CASSLTSGTGPYEQYF. Written as DNA, the CDR3 is TGTGCCAGCAGCCTAACGTCCGGGACAGGGCCTTACGAGCAGTACTTC.

This clone was found a few times. The chain uses TRBV18 and TRBJ2-7, with 7 bases fitting TRBD1. Germline CDR1 and CDR2: KGHSH and LQKENI. This CDR3 is 14 amino acids long. Trimming removed 0 bases from V and 3 bases from J; junction bases left unmatched: 2. The CDR3 bases are TGTGCCAGCTCACCACCATGGGACAGCTACGAGCAGTACTTC. Translation gives CASSPPWDSYEQYF.

This chain joins TRBV10-2 and TRBJ2-1; TRBD2 matches at 9 bases. Germline V gene lookup returns CDR1 WSHSY and CDR2 SAAADI. J lost 6 bases, V lost 6 bases, and 6 bases had no gene match. The CDR3 contains 14 residues. The CDR3 nucleotides are TGCGCCAGCAGGGGACTAGCATTGACCAATGAGCAGTTCTTC. This translates into CASRGLALTNEQFF.

This chain links TRBV27 with TRBJ1-2; D unclear. This CDR3 contains 13 residues. Germline V lookup: CDR1 MNHEY, CDR2 SMNVEV (reference sequence). V was cut by 3 bases and J by 6 bases, with 11 bases left in between. This CDR3 reads CASSFGGNNGYTF. The CDR3 nucleotides read TGTGCCAGCAGTTTCGGAGGGAACAATGGCTACACCTTC.

The genes are TRBV7-2 and TRBJ2-5, with a tentative D call TRBD2 (6 bases). CDR3 length: 11 residues. The germline V gene encodes CDR1 SGHTA and CDR2 FQGNSA. The ends were cut back, 5 bases at V and 5 bases at J, with 6 bases in the middle. CDR3 coding DNA: TGTGCCAGCAGCGGAGGGGAGACCCAGTACTTC. Translating it yields CASSGGETQYF.

This clone has only one observation. The J gene is TRBJ1-2, the V gene TRBV27, with D perhaps matching TRBD1 (6 bases). The CDR3 loop spans 14 amino acids. V lost 5 bases and J 3 bases, leaving 13 bases between the germline ends. Per germline, CDR1 MNHEY and CDR2 SMNVEV (reference sequence). In DNA, the CDR3 is TGTGCCAGCAGTCCGCTACAGGGCCACTATGGCTACACCTTC. Protein product: CASSPLQGHYGYTF.